This T cell receptor (beta chain) emerged from a study of T cell responses to AZD1222 COVID-19 vaccine. Overall study: Researchers grouped second doses given at about 4 or about 12 weeks into one pool. Study outcomes and limitations: Donors skewed white British and female; clonal diversity was possibly underestimated. Spike-specific TCR breadth and depth both grew after two AZD1222 doses.

Measured with immunoSEQ multiplex PCR; TCRdb has only the in-frame clones, and not every one. The sample contains under 95,000 clones, about 90% of which appear only once. Points on this clone: The antigen is undetermined.

With 3 bases clipped from V and 6 bases from J, the junction kept 10 bases outside the gene matches. CDR1 is KGHDR, CDR2 SFDVKD, per germline. This CDR3 has 16 amino acids. This chain uses TRBV24-1 with TRBJ2-1; 7 positions match TRBD1. This receptor was identified in an adult in good health. The sample consisted of peripheral blood, taken on day 0 of AZD1222 vaccination. The CDR3 region is CATSDRGPLFANEQFF. CDR3 DNA: TGTGCCACCAGTGATAGGGGGCCCCTCTTTGCCAATGAGCAGTTCTTC.